The 25 T cell receptor beta chains below come from one sample, sequenced in a study of cytomegalovirus exposure and HLA in healthy donors. The table came from immunoSEQ multiplex PCR; TCRdb's copy has only in-frame clones and leaves some out. Counted here are fewer than 200,000 clones, around nine tenths occurring once; the ten biggest clones make up 2% to 3%. Sequences were obtained from PBMCs. The receptor source for this set is a man between 18 and 35 years old in good health and CMV-seropositive.

A single count supports this clone. This chain joins TRBV4-3 and TRBJ1-6, with no clear D. Trimming took off 0 bases at V and 2 bases at J, with 11 bases between the two ends. The length of the CDR3 is 17 residues. CDR1 and CDR2 (germline): LGHNA, YSLEER. CDR3 DNA: TGCGCCAGCAGCCAAGAGGCCCCTCTTACCTATAATTCACCCCTCCACTTT. It translates to CASSQEAPLTYNSPLHF.

This clone was seen repeatedly, ten times or more. The chain employs TRBV7-9 and TRBJ2-7, with 9 positions matching TRBD1. Germline values: CDR1 SEHNR, CDR2 FQNEAQ (reference sequence). V was pared by 5 bases and J by 2 bases, with 4 bases of the junction left unmatched. This CDR3 contains 14 residues. This chain's CDR3 is CASSPRTGAYEQYF. DNA of the CDR3: TGTGCCAGCAGCCCCCGGACAGGGGCCTACGAGCAGTACTTC.

CDR3 sequence: CASRETGSYGYTF. The DNA for the CDR3 is TGTGCCAGCAGAGAGACAGGGTCATATGGCTACACCTTC. The chain carries TRBV9 and TRBJ1-2; 7 nucleotides align to TRBD1. Germline trimming cut 5 bases from V and 5 bases from J; bases unmatched to any gene: 6. CDR1 SGDLS and CDR2 YYNGEE come from the germline V gene. The CDR3 loop spans 13 amino acids.

The V gene is TRBV27, the J gene TRBJ1-1; D might be TRBD1 (5 bases). With 3 bases removed from V and 4 bases from J, the gap between germline ends came to 12 bases. This CDR3 has 14 residues. CDR1 and CDR2 from the germline V gene are MNHEY and SMNVEV (reference sequence). The CDR3 is CASSFSGHSTEAFF. As DNA, the CDR3 is TGTGCCAGCAGTTTTTCCGGACATTCCACTGAAGCTTTCTTT.

A single count supports this clone. The J gene is TRBJ1-4, the V gene TRBV23-1; D is ambiguous. TRBV23-1 is classed as an ORF, of uncertain function. This CDR3 has 15 amino acids. The ends were cut back, 3 bases at V and 8 bases at J, with 16 bases in the middle. CDR3 sequence: CASSHPHTMLEKLFF. The CDR3 DNA follows: TGCGCCAGCAGTCACCCTCATACTATGCTGGAAAAACTGTTTTTT.

This chain links TRBV27 with TRBJ2-5; 10 bases match TRBD2. The CDR3 runs to 15 residues. The V and J ends lost 6 bases and 5 bases, in that order; junction bases with no gene match: 9. CDR1 is MNHEY and CDR2 is SMNVEV in the germline V gene (reference sequence). The DNA for the CDR3 is TGTGCCAGCAGGCTCAGCGGGGGGGCCGTTGAGACCCAGTACTTC. The encoded protein is CASRLSGGAVETQYF.

The J gene is TRBJ2-3, the V gene TRBV2; D not certain. This CDR3 is built from 13 residues. CDR1 and CDR2 from the germline V gene are SNHLY and FYNNEI. V was pared by 4 bases and J by 1 base, with 6 bases between. CDR3 sequence reads: CASSAQGTDTQYF. In DNA form, the CDR3 reads TGTGCCAGCAGTGCCCAGGGCACAGATACGCAGTATTTT.

The rearrangement uses TRBV5-1 and TRBJ2-3; D gene unclear. V shed 4 bases and J shed 1 base, with 16 bases lying between them. The CDR3 consists of 16 residues. The V gene's germline CDR1 is SGHRS and CDR2 YFSETQ. CDR3 sequence (DNA): TGCGCCAGCAGCACCGCGCCCCGATCCGGCACAGATACGCAGTATTTT. Translated, it gives CASSTAPRSGTDTQYF.

The chain links TRBV9 to TRBJ2-7, with no clear D. Trimming shortened V by 4 bases and J by 2 bases, and 19 bases separated the two germline ends. This CDR3 is 16 amino acids long. The germline V gene has CDR1 SGDLS and CDR2 YYNGEE. CDR3 DNA sequence: TGTGCCAGCAGCCCGATCGCCAGTTCGCTAGCCTACGAGCAGTACTTC. It encodes CASSPIASSLAYEQYF.

The chain has TRBV20-1 and TRBJ2-7, with D maybe TRBD1 (5 bases). The CDR3 is 10 amino acids. Trimming cost V 4 bases and J 9 bases, with 10 bases left between them. CDR1 is DFQATT and CDR2 is SNEGSKA in the germline V gene (reference sequence). As DNA, the CDR3 is TGCAGTGCTAATCAGCAGGGGCAGTACTTC. As protein: CSANQQGQYF.

The chain links TRBV19 to TRBJ1-6, with D possibly TRBD1 on 6 matching bases. Between the trimmed V and J ends, which lost 11 bases and 7 bases, there was a span of 15 bases. Germline-derived CDR1 and CDR2 are LNHDA and SQIVND (reference sequence). This CDR3 region has 13 residues. Written as DNA, the CDR3 is TGTGCCTGTCGGCAGGACAGAAATTCACCCCTCCACTTT. Its protein product is CACRQDRNSPLHF.

The gene calls are TRBV27 and TRBJ2-5, with TRBD2 identical over 7 bases. The CDR3 has 14 amino acids. Germline V gene sequence: CDR1 MNHEY, CDR2 SMNVEV (reference sequence). J was trimmed by 4 bases and V by 6 bases; bases with no gene match: 8. CDR3 DNA: TGTGCCAGCAGAGCGGGGAGTGGAGGAGAGACCCAGTACTTC. Protein sequence: CASRAGSGGETQYF.

The V gene is TRBV19, the J gene TRBJ2-2; D call uncertain. The germline V gene encodes CDR1 LNHDA and CDR2 SQIVND (reference sequence). The CDR3 is 11 residues long. Trimming cost V 10 bases and J 9 bases, with 12 bases left between them. CDR3 region: CATRLQRELFF. For the CDR3, the DNA is TGTGCCACAAGACTTCAGAGGGAGCTGTTTTTT.

V and J are TRBV7-6 and TRBJ2-7; 9 positions match TRBD1. The CDR3 runs 14 residues. Germline assignment: CDR1 SGHVS and CDR2 FNYEAQ. Trimming took 5 bases from V and 7 from J; bases not matched to a gene: 9. The CDR3 DNA follows: TGTGCCAGCAGCATGGGACAGGGAACTGGGGAGCAGTACTTC. It translates to CASSMGQGTGEQYF.

This rearrangement joins TRBV19 to TRBJ1-4; 7 nucleotides line up with TRBD1. From germline, CDR1 is LNHDA and CDR2 SQIVND (reference sequence). This CDR3 region has 14 residues. V trimming: 7 bases; J trimming: 5 bases; junction bases outside the gene matches: 7. CDR3 sequence: CASTSGTANEKLFF. In DNA, the CDR3 is TGTGCCAGTACCTCCGGGACAGCAAATGAAAAACTGTTTTTT.

The CDR3 loop reads CASSPGGATYEQYF. For the CDR3, the DNA is TGCGCCAGCAGCCCCGGAGGAGCTACATACGAGCAGTACTTC. The chain joins TRBV4-3 to TRBJ2-7, with D perhaps matching TRBD2 (5 bases). This CDR3 has 14 residues. V lost 4 bases and J lost 4, with 14 bases in between. Germline CDR1 LGHNA, CDR2 YSLEER.

The rearrangement links TRBV7-9 to TRBJ2-2; possibly TRBD2 for D (5 bases). Trimming removed 2 bases from V and 0 bases from J, with 13 bases in between. This CDR3 contains 17 residues. The germline V gene has CDR1 SEHNR and CDR2 FQNEAQ (reference sequence). CDR3 nucleotides: TGTGCCAGCAGCTTAATTTGGAGCGGAGCGAACACCGGGGAGCTGTTTTTT. This sequence encodes CASSLIWSGANTGELFF.

The gene calls are TRBV27 and TRBJ2-5, with 7 bases fitting TRBD2. CDR3 length equals 14 residues. Germline-derived CDR1 and CDR2 are MNHEY and SMNVEV (reference sequence). V lost 3 bases to trimming and J lost 0 bases; unmatched junction nucleotides: 1. The CDR3 region is CASSLGGYQETQYF. The DNA of the CDR3 is TGTGCCAGCAGTTTGGGAGGGTACCAAGAGACCCAGTACTTC.

The rearrangement links TRBV19 to TRBJ2-3; the D gene is possibly TRBD2 (6 bases). Trimming removed 8 bases at V and 4 bases at J, with 10 bases between. The CDR3 is made up of 12 amino acids. CDR1 is LNHDA, CDR2 SQIVND, per germline (reference sequence). As DNA, the CDR3 is TGTGCCAGTTCGGGGGTCCCAGATACGCAGTATTTT. This codes for CASSGVPDTQYF.

The chain combines TRBV30 with TRBJ1-6; D is unclear. The CDR3 length is 13 residues. V lost 7 bases, J lost 7 bases, and 14 bases lay in between. Germline V gene lookup returns CDR1 GTSNPN and CDR2 SVGIG (reference sequence). DNA for the CDR3: TGTGCCTACCTCTTTCGGGAGAATTCACCCCTCCACTTT. This codes for CAYLFRENSPLHF.

This clone was recorded a few times. The chain joins TRBV5-1 to TRBJ2-5; D not resolved. The CDR3 runs 14 residues. Germline V CDR1 and CDR2: SGHRS, YFSETQ. Trimming removed 2 bases at V and 2 bases at J, with 10 bases between. The CDR3 bases are TGCGCCAGCAGCTTTGCACAGACACAAGAGACCCAGTACTTC. It yields the protein CASSFAQTQETQYF.

This clone turned up a few times. Here the CDR3 DNA reads TGTGCCAGCAGTTTGGCGGGGCTAGCGGGTCGGAGCACAGATACGCAGTATTTT. It is translated as CASSLAGLAGRSTDTQYF. V usage is TRBV28 and J usage is TRBJ2-3; the match to TRBD2 covers 8 bases. With V trimmed by 3 bases and J by 0 bases, 11 bases remained unmatched. The CDR3 contains 18 residues. The germline V gene has CDR1 MDHEN and CDR2 SYDVKM.

This chain connects TRBV2 to TRBJ1-1; TRBD1 might be the D (6 bases). Germline CDR1 and CDR2: SNHLY and FYNNEI. V shed 10 bases and J shed 5 bases, with 14 bases lying between them. The CDR3 runs 12 residues. The CDR3 nucleotides are TGTGCCACCCGGACAGCCGCAACTGAAGCTTTCTTT. Its translation is CATRTAATEAFF. Filled out from reference TRBV2 and TRBJ1-1, the complete variable domain reads EPEVTQTPSHQVTQMGQEVILRCVPISNHLYFYWYRQILGQKVEFLVSFYNNEISEKSEIFDDQFSVERPDGSNFTLKIRSTKLEDSAMYFCATRTAATEAFFGQGTRLTVV.

This clone has just one count. The V and J genes are TRBV7-9 and TRBJ2-7; TRBD1 aligns across 9 bases. Trimming removed 3 bases from V and 4 bases from J; junction bases left unmatched: 7. The CDR3 is 15 residues long. Germline CDR1 reads SEHNR; CDR2 reads FQNEAQ (reference sequence). CDR3 amino acids: CASSFLTGGEYEQYF. The CDR3 DNA reads as TGTGCCAGCAGCTTTTTGACAGGGGGTGAATACGAGCAGTACTTC.

This clone was detected a few times. This chain joins TRBV29-1 and TRBJ2-2; perhaps TRBD2 as D (5 bases). This CDR3 comprises 15 residues. Germline V gives CDR1 SQVTM, CDR2 ANQGSEA. Trimming left V 4 bases short and J 4 bases short, with 16 bases between. The CDR3 protein is CSVVGGREGTGELFF. The DNA of the CDR3 is TGCAGCGTTGTTGGCGGCCGGGAAGGCACCGGGGAGCTGTTTTTT.